These 24 T cell receptor beta chains originate from one sample sequenced in a study of T cell responses to AZD1222 COVID-19 vaccine. Using immunoSEQ multiplex PCR, the repertoire was profiled, and TCRdb retains in-frame clones only, with some absent. The table records about 90,000 clones, about 85% of them present only once. The input for sequencing was peripheral blood, taken 28 days after the second AZD1222 dose. Source of these receptors: an adult who received the AZD1222 COVID-19 vaccine.

This chain uses TRBV28 with TRBJ1-2; D unclear. Trimming pared 6 bases from V and 6 bases from J, leaving 17 bases between. The CDR3 loop spans 14 amino acids. CDR1 is MDHEN and CDR2 is SYDVKM in the germline V gene. DNA for the CDR3: TGTGCCAGCAGGGAAGTTAGGGTAATGGATGGCTACACCTTC. As protein: CASREVRVMDGYTF.

In its sample, this clone was seen a few times. The chain combines TRBV4-1 with TRBJ1-6, with TRBD1 as a possible D gene (6 bases). Germline lookup yields CDR1 MGHRA and CDR2 YSYEKL. Trimming left V 5 bases short and J 6 bases short, with 14 bases between. This CDR3 is 15 amino acids long. The CDR3 here is CASSSGQSLNSPLHF. CDR3 nucleotide sequence: TGCGCCAGCAGCTCCGGACAGAGCCTTAATTCACCCCTCCACTTT.

CDR3 sequence: CAISGYNEQFF. CDR3 bases: TGTGCCATCAGTGGGTACAATGAGCAGTTCTTC. The gene calls are TRBV10-3 and TRBJ2-1; D remains unclear. This CDR3 spans 11 amino acids. Germline loops: CDR1 ENHRY, CDR2 SYGVKD. V lost 4 bases and J lost 4, with 2 bases in between.

The chain is built from TRBV4-2 and TRBJ2-5; 9 nucleotides agree with TRBD2. The CDR3 length is 16 residues. V gave up 1 base and J gave up 2 bases; unmatched junction bases: 5. Germline CDR1 is LGHNA and CDR2 is YNFKEQ. The CDR3 nucleotides are TGTGCCAGCAGCCAAGTGTCTAGCGGGGTTCAAGAGACCCAGTACTTC. The encoded protein is CASSQVSSGVQETQYF.

This clone was counted a single time. This rearrangement joins TRBV27 to TRBJ2-2, with TRBD1 identical over 9 bases. This CDR3 is 17 amino acids long. Germline CDR1 reads MNHEY; CDR2 reads SMNVEV (reference sequence). V lost 1 base, J lost 5 bases, and 8 bases stayed unmatched. CDR3 amino acids: CASSLYGGQGATGELFF. The CDR3 DNA sequence: TGTGCCAGCAGTTTATATGGGGGACAGGGTGCGACCGGGGAGCTGTTTTTT.

This chain connects TRBV6-1 to TRBJ2-5; TRBD2 matches 12 bases. Germline-derived CDR1 and CDR2 are MNHNS and SASEGT. CDR3 length: 17 amino acids. The V segment lost 0 bases and the J segment 4 bases; nucleotides outside the gene matches: 6. CDR3 coding DNA: TGTGCCAGCAGTGAAGCAGTACTAGCGGGGGGATTAGAGACCCAGTACTTC. The encoded protein is CASSEAVLAGGLETQYF.

The chain employs TRBV15 and TRBJ1-5; TRBD1 agrees at 7 bases. Trimming at V came to 1 base and at J to 6 bases, leaving 6 bases not matched to a gene. There are 15 residues in the CDR3. Germline CDR1 and CDR2: LNHNV and YYDKDF (reference sequence). The CDR3 DNA reads as TGTGCCACCAGCAGAGCGGCAGGGGGGGGTCAGCCCCAGCATTTT. As protein: CATSRAAGGGQPQHF.

The J gene is TRBJ1-6, the V gene TRBV2; 7 bases map to TRBD1. The trim removed 11 bases at V and 7 bases at J, leaving 8 bases unmatched. Germline V gene data show CDR1 as SNHLY and CDR2 as FYNNEI. The CDR3 covers 13 residues. In nucleotides, the CDR3 is TGTGCCGCAAGGGACAGTTGGAATTCACCCCTCCACTTT. It codes for CAARDSWNSPLHF. Full variable domain (missing parts from reference TRBV2 and TRBJ1-6): EPEVTQTPSHQVTQMGQEVILRCVPISNHLYFYWYRQILGQKVEFLVSFYNNEISEKSEIFDDQFSVERPDGSNFTLKIRSTKLEDSAMYFCAARDSWNSPLHFGNGTRLTVT.

The rearrangement joins TRBV5-1 to TRBJ1-1; no reliable D call. Germline-derived CDR1 and CDR2 are SGHRS and YFSETQ. The V end lost 7 bases, the J end lost 5 bases, and 15 bases lay between the germline ends. The CDR3 sequence is 13 residues long. DNA for the CDR3: TGCGCCAGCTTGGGATACGACGGAACTGAAGCTTTCTTT. It specifies CASLGYDGTEAFF.

This clone was counted a single time. V usage is TRBV13 and J usage is TRBJ1-2, with 11 nucleotides matching TRBD1. Germline loops: CDR1 PRHDT, CDR2 FYEKMQ (reference sequence). The CDR3 totals 15 residues. The junction had 8 bases not matched to a gene; V was cut back by 6 bases and J by 5 bases. The CDR3 nucleotides read TGTGCCAGCAGACATAGGGGACAGGGGGAGTATGGCTACACCTTC. Its protein product is CASRHRGQGEYGYTF.

This clone turned up a few times. The chain couples TRBV2 to TRBJ2-7, with 8 positions matching TRBD1. This CDR3 has 13 amino acids. Germline V CDR1 and CDR2: SNHLY, FYNNEI. V was pared by 3 bases and J by 7 bases, with 5 bases of the junction left unmatched. The CDR3 reads CASSETGAYEQYF. CDR3 nucleotide sequence: TGTGCCAGCAGTGAGACAGGGGCTTATGAGCAGTACTTC.

The count of this clone is one. The V gene is TRBV7-2, the J gene TRBJ2-3; 8 bases agree with TRBD1. The germline gives CDR1 SGHTA, CDR2 FQGNSA. V shed 5 bases, J shed 8 bases, and the junction held 9 bases outside the gene matches. The CDR3 has 14 residues. The CDR3 DNA is TGTGCCAGCAGCGGGGGACAGGCGGGTGGTACGCAGTATTTT. This gives the protein CASSGGQAGGTQYF.

The chain has TRBV5-1 and TRBJ1-1; the D is unclear. The CDR3 is 13 amino acids. V was pared by 4 bases and J by 8 bases, with 15 bases between. From germline, CDR1 is SGHRS and CDR2 YFSETQ. The CDR3 here is CASSLQTRTEAFF. In DNA form, the CDR3 reads TGCGCCAGCAGCCTCCAGACCCGAACCGAAGCTTTCTTT.

V is TRBV15 and J is TRBJ2-5; the match to TRBD2 covers 7 bases. The J segment lost 1 base and the V segment lost 4 bases, leaving 3 bases of the junction unmatched. The germline gives CDR1 LNHNV, CDR2 YYDKDF (reference sequence). The CDR3 runs to 14 residues. CDR3 sequence reads: CATSIGLVQETQYF. The DNA of the CDR3 is TGTGCCACCAGCATAGGACTAGTCCAAGAGACCCAGTACTTC.

The chain recombines TRBV7-2 with TRBJ2-7; D is unclear. Trimming removed 1 base from V and 4 bases from J, with 14 bases in between. The CDR3 loop spans 15 amino acids. The germline CDR1 and CDR2 sequences are SGHTA and FQGNSA. The CDR3 coding sequence is TGTGCCAGCAGCTTAGGCCCTAGTGACTTATACGAGCAGTACTTC. This gives the protein CASSLGPSDLYEQYF.

This clone was detected a few times. The chain employs TRBV6-6 and TRBJ1-1; possibly TRBD1 for D (5 bases). Trimming removed 5 bases from V and 0 bases from J, with 19 bases in between. The CDR3 sequence is 17 residues long. Germline V gene data show CDR1 as MNHNY and CDR2 as SVGAGI (reference sequence). In DNA, the CDR3 is TGTGCCAGCAGTCCCCGAAGGGGTCCAAGCCTGAACACTGAAGCTTTCTTT. It encodes CASSPRRGPSLNTEAFF.

This clone was observed a handful of times. The chain carries TRBV20-1 and TRBJ1-6; 8 bases agree with TRBD1. The CDR3 consists of 13 residues. Germline CDR1 and CDR2: DFQATT and SNEGSKA (reference sequence). V lost 3 bases to trimming and J lost 9 bases; unmatched junction nucleotides: 4. The CDR3 sequence: CSASDRGGSPLHF. CDR3 coding DNA: TGCAGTGCTAGTGACAGGGGCGGTTCACCCCTCCACTTT.

Only one count was recorded for this clone. The chain uses TRBV5-4 and TRBJ1-1; D uncertain. With 2 bases removed from V and 1 base from J, the gap between germline ends came to 12 bases. CDR1 is SGHNT and CDR2 is YYREEE in the germline V gene (reference sequence). This CDR3 has 15 amino acids. DNA of the CDR3: TGTGCCAGCAGCTTAAGCGCGGAGGGGAACACTGAAGCTTTCTTT. Its protein is CASSLSAEGNTEAFF.

The V gene is TRBV27, the J gene TRBJ2-5; 11 positions agree with TRBD2. Germline V gene lookup returns CDR1 MNHEY and CDR2 SMNVEV (reference sequence). The CDR3 extends over 19 amino acids. V was pared by 2 bases and J by 4 bases, with 15 bases of the junction left unmatched. The CDR3 here is CASSLNGVAGGGVGETQYF. CDR3 DNA sequence: TGTGCCAGCAGTTTAAACGGTGTAGCGGGAGGGGGCGTCGGAGAGACCCAGTACTTC.

CDR3 sequence: CASSLKNLNYGYTF. The CDR3, as DNA: TGTGCCAGCAGCTTAAAAAACCTAAACTATGGCTACACCTTC. The V call is TRBV7-9, the J call TRBJ1-2; D not certain. Trimming cost V 2 bases and J 2 bases, with 9 bases left between them. This CDR3 contains 14 residues. Germline V gene sequence: CDR1 SEHNR, CDR2 FQNEAQ (reference sequence).

The chain combines TRBV10-1 with TRBJ2-7, with D possibly being TRBD2 (5 bases). V lost 0 bases to trimming and J lost 7 bases, with 13 bases between them. CDR1 and CDR2 (germline): WNHNN, SYGVQD (reference sequence). The length of the CDR3 is 14 residues. DNA of the CDR3: TGCGCCAGCAGTGAGTCAGGGAGAGAATGGGAGCAGTACTTC. Its protein product is CASSESGREWEQYF.

The CDR3 region has the DNA TGTGCCAGCAGTGCCACCCTAGGGCGGTCAAAAAACATTCAGTACTTC. Translated: CASSATLGRSKNIQYF. The J gene is TRBJ2-4, the V gene TRBV25-1; D uncertain. Trimming stripped 4 bases from V and 4 bases from J, with 17 bases between. Looked up from germline, CDR1 is MGHDK and CDR2 is SYGVNS. The CDR3 length is 16 residues.

This sequence joins TRBV5-6 and TRBJ1-4; the D gene is possibly TRBD1 (5 bases). This CDR3 has 17 amino acids. In germline, CDR1 is SGHDT, CDR2 YYEEEE. V shed 4 bases and J shed 8 bases, with 24 bases lying between them. The CDR3 region has the DNA TGTGCCAGCAGCCCTCGACGGAAATCCCAGGGTAAGGAAAAACTGTTTTTT. Residues: CASSPRRKSQGKEKLFF.

This sequence joins TRBV7-2 and TRBJ2-3; possible D gene TRBD2, 5 bases. Germline assignment: CDR1 SGHTA and CDR2 FQGNSA. The CDR3 runs to 11 residues. V was trimmed by 3 bases and J by 9 bases, leaving 7 bases between them. DNA for the CDR3: TGTGCCAGCAGCTTGCCGGGAACGCAGTATTTT. Its translation: CASSLPGTQYF.